Included here is one TCR beta chain sequence, with context. Its antigen is unknown. This CDR3 contains 15 residues. Profiled with immunoSEQ multiplex PCR; TCRdb holds only in-frame clones, not every one. The sample includes around 58,000 clones, more than 70% of them seen just once. This entry belongs to a study of T cell responses to AZD1222 COVID-19 vaccine. The study's findings and limits: None of the repertoires were sampled until the peak T cell response had passed. At study baseline, merely five or six AZD1222 recipients were seropositive. Donors in the cohort were predominantly white British and more often female, and clonal diversity was possibly underestimated. Spike was spanned by vaccine-associated CD4 TCRs, which were dominant at 160-218 and 743-854.

The chain carries TRBV21-1 and TRBJ2-7. TRBV21-1 represents a pseudogene. The TCR sequence derives from an adult who received the AZD1222 COVID-19 vaccine. This sample comprised peripheral blood, obtained 28 days after the second AZD1222 dose. CDR3 amino acids: CASSRPGPRTYEQYF. CDR3 nucleotides: TGTGCCAGCAGCAGACCGGGGCCGAGGACCTACGAGCAGTACTTC.